The present entry profiles one T cell receptor (beta chain) with its context. Its specificity is unknown. One entry per CDR3 protein, called by TCRdb with MiXCR from the 5' RACE reads. Among 250,000 to 350,000 distinct CDR3 sequences, 20% were seen once, and the ten largest hold about 8%. This entry comes from a study of CD8 T cells in ankylosing spondylitis. Study-wide results and caveats: Ankylosing spondylitis blood seemed to carry a telltale TCR beta motif made of roughly eight highly homologous variants. Both synovial fluid and blood in reactive arthritis had previously been reported to carry some motif variants. Disease-linked clones proved CD8+ and comparatively uncommon in peripheral blood.

V lost 4 bases and J 9 bases, leaving 13 bases between the germline ends. Germline CDR1 and CDR2: LGHDT and YNNKEL (reference sequence). The CDR3 is 13 residues long. Material for sequencing was blood, either unsorted or a sorted T cell fraction (not recorded which). V is TRBV3-1 and J is TRBJ2-1; D is perhaps TRBD1 or TRBD2 (6 bases each). The receptor comes from a male donor with ankylosing spondylitis or in good health (not recorded which). The CDR3 DNA is TGTGCCAGCAGCCTCAGGGGAGGAGGTGAGCAGTTCTTC. It yields the protein CASSLRGGGEQFF.